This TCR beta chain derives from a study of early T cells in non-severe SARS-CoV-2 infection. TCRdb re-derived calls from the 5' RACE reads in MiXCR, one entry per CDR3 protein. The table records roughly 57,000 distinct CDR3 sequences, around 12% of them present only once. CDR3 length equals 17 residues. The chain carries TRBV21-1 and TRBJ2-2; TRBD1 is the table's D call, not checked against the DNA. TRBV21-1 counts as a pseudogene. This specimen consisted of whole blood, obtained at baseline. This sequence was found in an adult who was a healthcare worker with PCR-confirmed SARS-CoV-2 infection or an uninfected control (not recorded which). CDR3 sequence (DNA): TGTGCCAGCGGGGCCAATACCCCGCAATTAAACACCGGGGAGCTGTTTTTT. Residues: CASGANTPQLNTGELFF.